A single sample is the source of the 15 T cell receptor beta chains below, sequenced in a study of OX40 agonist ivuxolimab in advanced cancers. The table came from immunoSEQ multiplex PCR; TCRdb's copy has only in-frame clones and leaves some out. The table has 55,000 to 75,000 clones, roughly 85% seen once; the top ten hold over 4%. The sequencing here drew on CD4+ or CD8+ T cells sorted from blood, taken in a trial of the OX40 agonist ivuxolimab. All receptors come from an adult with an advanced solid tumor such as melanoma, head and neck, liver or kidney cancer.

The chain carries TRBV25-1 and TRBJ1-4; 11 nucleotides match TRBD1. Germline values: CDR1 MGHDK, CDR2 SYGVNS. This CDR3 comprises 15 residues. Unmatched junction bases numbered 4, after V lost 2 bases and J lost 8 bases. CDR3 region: CASSEAGDRGEKLFF. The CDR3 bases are TGTGCCAGCAGTGAAGCCGGGGACAGGGGGGAAAAACTGTTTTTT.

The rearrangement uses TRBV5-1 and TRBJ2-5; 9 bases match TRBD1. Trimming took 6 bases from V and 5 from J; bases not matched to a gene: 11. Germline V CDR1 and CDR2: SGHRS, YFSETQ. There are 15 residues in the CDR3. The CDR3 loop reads CASTRGDRAKETQYF. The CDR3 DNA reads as TGCGCCAGCACCAGGGGGGACAGGGCGAAGGAGACCCAGTACTTC. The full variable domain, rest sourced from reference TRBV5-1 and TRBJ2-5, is KAGVTQTPRYLIKTRGQQVTLSCSPISGHRSVSWYQQTPGQGLQFLFEYFSETQRNKGNFPGRFSGRQFSNSRSEMNVSTLELGDSALYLCASTRGDRAKETQYFGPGTRLLVL.

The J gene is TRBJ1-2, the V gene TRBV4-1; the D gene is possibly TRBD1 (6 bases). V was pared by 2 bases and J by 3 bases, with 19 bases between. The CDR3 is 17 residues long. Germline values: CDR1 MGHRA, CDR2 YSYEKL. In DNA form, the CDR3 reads TGCGCCAGCAGCCAAAGCCCACAGGGAAGATCTTACTATGGCTACACCTTC. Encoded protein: CASSQSPQGRSYYGYTF.

The CDR3 reads CASSLIGGNTDTQYF. Here the CDR3 DNA reads TGTGCCAGCAGTTTGATCGGGGGAAACACAGATACGCAGTATTTT. The chain joins TRBV27 to TRBJ2-3, with D perhaps TRBD2 (6 bases). The CDR3 covers 15 residues. The V and J ends lost 3 bases and 2 bases respectively, with 12 bases between them. Germline values: CDR1 MNHEY, CDR2 SMNVEV (reference sequence).

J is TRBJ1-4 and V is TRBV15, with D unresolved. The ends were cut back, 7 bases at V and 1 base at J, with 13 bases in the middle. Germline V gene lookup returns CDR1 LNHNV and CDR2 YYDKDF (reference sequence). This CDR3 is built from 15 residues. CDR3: CATIPGGGTNEKLFF. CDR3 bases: TGTGCCACCATCCCGGGCGGAGGAACTAATGAAAAACTGTTTTTT.

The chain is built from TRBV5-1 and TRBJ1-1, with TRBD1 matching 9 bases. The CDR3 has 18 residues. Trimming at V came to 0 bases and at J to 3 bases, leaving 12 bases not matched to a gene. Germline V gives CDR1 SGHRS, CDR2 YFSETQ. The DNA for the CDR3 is TGCGCCAGCAGCTTGGAGTTTTGGGACAGGGAAATTCACACTGAAGCTTTCTTT. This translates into CASSLEFWDREIHTEAFF.

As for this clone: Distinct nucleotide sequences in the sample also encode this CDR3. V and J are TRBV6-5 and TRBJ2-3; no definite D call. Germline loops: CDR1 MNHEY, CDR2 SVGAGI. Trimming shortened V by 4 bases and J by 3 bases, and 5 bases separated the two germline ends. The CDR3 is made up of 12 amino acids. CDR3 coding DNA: TGTGCCAGCAGTTCCCGTACAGATACGCAGTATTTT. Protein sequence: CASSSRTDTQYF.

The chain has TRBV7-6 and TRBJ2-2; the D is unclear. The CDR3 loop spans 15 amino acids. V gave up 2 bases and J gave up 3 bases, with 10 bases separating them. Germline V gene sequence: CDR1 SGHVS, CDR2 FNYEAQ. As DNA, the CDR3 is TGTGCCAGCAGCTTAAGAGGTTATGACACCGGGGAGCTGTTTTTT. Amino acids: CASSLRGYDTGELFF.

CDR3 nucleotides: TGTGCCAGCAGGACCTTTACCGGGAGGGCCAGGGAGCAGTACTTC. Its protein product is CASRTFTGRAREQYF. The chain combines TRBV2 with TRBJ2-7, with 8 bases aligning to TRBD2. This CDR3 comprises 15 residues. From germline, CDR1 is SNHLY and CDR2 FYNNEI. Unmatched junction bases numbered 14, after V lost 6 bases and J lost 7 bases.

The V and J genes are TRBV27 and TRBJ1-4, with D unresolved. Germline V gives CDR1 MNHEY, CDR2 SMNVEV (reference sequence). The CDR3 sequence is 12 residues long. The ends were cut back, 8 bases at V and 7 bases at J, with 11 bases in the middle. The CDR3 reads CASGDRAEKLFF. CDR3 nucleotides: TGTGCCAGCGGAGACCGTGCTGAAAAACTGTTTTTT.

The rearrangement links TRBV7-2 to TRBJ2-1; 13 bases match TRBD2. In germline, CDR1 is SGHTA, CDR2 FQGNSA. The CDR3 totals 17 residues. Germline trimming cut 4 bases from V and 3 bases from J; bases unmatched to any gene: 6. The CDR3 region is CASSSRTSGGNYNEQFF. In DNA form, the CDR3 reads TGTGCCAGCAGCTCGCGGACTAGCGGGGGAAACTACAATGAGCAGTTCTTC.

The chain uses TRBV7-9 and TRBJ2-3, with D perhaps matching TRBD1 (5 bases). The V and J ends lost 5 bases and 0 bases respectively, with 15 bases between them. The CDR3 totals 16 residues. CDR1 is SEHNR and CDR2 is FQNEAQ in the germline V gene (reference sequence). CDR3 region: CASSTSLAGSTDTQYF. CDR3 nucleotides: TGTGCCAGCAGCACCTCCTTGGCAGGGAGCACAGATACGCAGTATTTT.

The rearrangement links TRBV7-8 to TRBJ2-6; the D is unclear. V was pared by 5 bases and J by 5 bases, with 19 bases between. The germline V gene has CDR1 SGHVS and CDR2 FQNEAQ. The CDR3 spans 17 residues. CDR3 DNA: TGTGCCAGCAGCCTCGAACACCCACAAAGTCGGGCCAACGTCCTGACTTTC. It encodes CASSLEHPQSRANVLTF. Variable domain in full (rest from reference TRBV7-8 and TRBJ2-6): GAGVSQSPRYKVAKRGQDVALRCDPISGHVSLFWYQQALGQGPEFLTYFQNEAQLDKSGLPSDRFFAERPEGSVSTLKIQRTQQEDSAVYLCASSLEHPQSRANVLTFGAGSRLTVL.

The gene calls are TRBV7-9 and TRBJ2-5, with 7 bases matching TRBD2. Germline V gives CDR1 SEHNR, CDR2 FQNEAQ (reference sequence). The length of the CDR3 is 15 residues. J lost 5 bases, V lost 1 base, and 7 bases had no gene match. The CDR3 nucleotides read TGTGCCAGCAGCTTAGAAGGGAGGGGTTCGGAGACCCAGTACTTC. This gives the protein CASSLEGRGSETQYF.

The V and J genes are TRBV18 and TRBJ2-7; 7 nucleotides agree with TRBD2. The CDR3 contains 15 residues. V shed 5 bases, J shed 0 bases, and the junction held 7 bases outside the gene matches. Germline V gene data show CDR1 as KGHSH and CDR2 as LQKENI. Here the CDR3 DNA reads TGTGCCAGCTCAGCAAGCGGGGTAATCTCCTACGAGCAGTACTTC. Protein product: CASSASGVISYEQYF.